This T cell receptor beta chain was sequenced during a study of T cell repertoires in cytomegalovirus infection. Germline V CDR1 and CDR2: PRHDT, FYEKMQ (reference sequence). The CDR3 consists of 16 residues. Trimming cost V 0 bases and J 6 bases, with 15 bases left between them. With respect to this clonotype: Its antigen is currently unknown.

Findings and caveats of the study: Predominance within the ex vivo response was attributable to HLA-C-restricted CMV-specific TCR beta clonotypes.

TCRdb re-derived calls from the reads in MiXCR, one entry per CDR3 protein. The sample shows nearly 650,000 distinct CDR3 sequences, around 24% of them seen only once. This chain uses TRBV13 with TRBJ2-1; D possibly corresponds to TRBD2 (7 bases). The sequence came from a human donor in good health (CMV status not recorded). Some clones in this sample may be carry-over from other donors' samples. The sample was CD8+ T cells from PBMCs. The CDR3 sequence: CASSLGGGLIGNEQFF. The DNA of the CDR3 is TGTGCCAGCAGCTTAGGCGGGGGGCTAATCGGCAATGAGCAGTTCTTC. The full variable domain, completed using reference TRBV13 and TRBJ2-1, is AAGVIQSPRHLIKEKRETATLKCYPIPRHDTVYWYQQGPGQDPQFLISFYEKMQSDKGSIPDRFSAQQFSDYHSELNMSSLELGDSALYFCASSLGGGLIGNEQFFGPGTRLTVL.